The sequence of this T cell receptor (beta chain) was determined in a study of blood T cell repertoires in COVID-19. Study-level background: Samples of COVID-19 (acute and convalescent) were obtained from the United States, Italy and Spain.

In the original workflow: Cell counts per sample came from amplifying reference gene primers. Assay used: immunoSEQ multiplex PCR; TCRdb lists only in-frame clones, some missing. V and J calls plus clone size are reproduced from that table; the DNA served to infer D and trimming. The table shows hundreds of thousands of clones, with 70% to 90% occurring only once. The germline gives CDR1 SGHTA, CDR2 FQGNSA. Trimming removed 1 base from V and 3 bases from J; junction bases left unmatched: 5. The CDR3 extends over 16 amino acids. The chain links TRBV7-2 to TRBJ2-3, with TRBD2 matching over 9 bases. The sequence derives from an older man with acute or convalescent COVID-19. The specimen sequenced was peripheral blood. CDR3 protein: CASSLDWGLATDTQYF. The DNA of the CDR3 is TGTGCCAGCAGCTTAGATTGGGGACTAGCTACAGATACGCAGTATTTT.